Each of the 10 T cell receptor beta chains below was sequenced from the same sample in a study of blood T cell repertoires in COVID-19. Clones were read by immunoSEQ multiplex PCR, and TCRdb kept only the in-frame ones, dropping some. The sample gives 100,000 or so clones, roughly 90% of which show up once; about 20% is in the top ten. The sample consisted of peripheral blood. The receptors come from a human donor with acute or convalescent COVID-19. The donor label of this sample is uncertain.

The chain uses TRBV7-3 and TRBJ2-1; a weak D match, TRBD1 (6 bases). This CDR3 contains 13 residues. Germline V gene lookup returns CDR1 SGHTA and CDR2 FQGTGA. Trimming pared 5 bases from V and 5 bases from J, leaving 10 bases between. Written as DNA, the CDR3 is TGTGCCAGCAGCCCACAGGGAGACAATGAGCAGTTCTTC. Translation gives CASSPQGDNEQFF. Looking up the rest from reference TRBV7-3 and TRBJ2-1 gives the full variable domain: GAGVSQTPSNKVTEKGKYVELRCDPISGHTALYWYRQSLGQGPEFLIYFQGTGAADDSGLPNDRFFAVRPEGSVSTLKIQRTERGDSAVYLCASSPQGDNEQFFGPGTRLTVL.

This clone was counted a single time. V usage is TRBV29-1 and J usage is TRBJ1-2; D ambiguous. The CDR3 totals 11 residues. V was shortened by 5 bases and J by 4 bases, with 8 bases between the two germline ends. Germline V CDR1 and CDR2: SQVTM, ANQGSEA. The CDR3 protein is CSVWSSYGYTF. CDR3 bases: TGCAGCGTTTGGAGCTCCTATGGCTACACCTTC.

The chain is built from TRBV9 and TRBJ2-1, with 13 bases that match TRBD2. Germline V gives CDR1 SGDLS, CDR2 YYNGEE. Trimming cost V 4 bases and J 10 bases; bases outside gene matches: 11. The CDR3 runs to 16 residues. The CDR3 reads CASSSLGLAGAGEQFF. The CDR3 nucleotides are TGTGCCAGCAGCTCACTCGGACTAGCGGGGGCGGGGGAGCAGTTCTTC.

This sequence joins TRBV6-5 and TRBJ2-7, with D tentatively TRBD2 (5 bases). V was cut by 3 bases and J by 5 bases, with 14 bases left in between. The CDR3 has 14 residues. Germline lookup yields CDR1 MNHEY and CDR2 SVGAGI. CDR3 nucleotides: TGTGCCAGCAGTTATTCTCGGGGTTTGGACGAGCAGTACTTC. Its translation: CASSYSRGLDEQYF.

The DNA of the CDR3 is TGTGCCAGCAGCCAAGGGTTGCGAGAGGGGGCCGGGACTGAAGCTTTCTTT. This gives the protein CASSQGLREGAGTEAFF. V and J are TRBV4-2 and TRBJ1-1; 7 bases agree with TRBD1. The CDR3 contains 17 residues. J lost 5 bases, V lost 1 base, and 13 bases had no gene match. CDR1 and CDR2 from the germline V gene are LGHNA and YNFKEQ.

The chain couples TRBV2 to TRBJ1-2; D is unclear. The ends were cut back, 6 bases at V and 8 bases at J, with 16 bases in the middle. The CDR3 is made up of 13 amino acids. CDR1 and CDR2 (germline): SNHLY, FYNNEI. CDR3 region: CASRLDSIGGYTF. DNA of the CDR3: TGTGCCAGCAGACTCGACTCTATTGGCGGCTACACCTTC.

This clone was detected a few times. The chain carries TRBV7-3 and TRBJ2-2, with 10 bases that match TRBD2. The germline CDR1 and CDR2 sequences are SGHTA and FQGTGA. The CDR3 has 14 residues. V dropped 5 bases and J dropped 7; count of bases not matched to a gene: 4. CDR3 protein: CASSLAGVGGELFF. In DNA, the CDR3 is TGTGCCAGCAGCCTAGCGGGGGTAGGCGGGGAGCTGTTTTTT. Combining the CDR3 with reference TRBV7-3 and TRBJ2-2 gives the whole variable domain GAGVSQTPSNKVTEKGKYVELRCDPISGHTALYWYRQSLGQGPEFLIYFQGTGAADDSGLPNDRFFAVRPEGSVSTLKIQRTERGDSAVYLCASSLAGVGGELFFGEGSRLTVL.

Of note for this clone: One end of the junction fails to match germline, which may point to a read error. This chain connects TRBV3-1 (or the pseudogene TRBV3-2) to TRBJ2-1; 8 nucleotides agree with TRBD2. CDR3 length equals 16 residues. Germline CDR1 is LGHDT and CDR2 is YNNKEL (reference sequence). The CDR3 DNA reads TGTGCCAGCAGCCCAGGGAAGGGCGGGTTCACCGGGACTAGTGTCTTC. Amino acid sequence: CASSPGKGGFTGTSVF.

This chain uses TRBV7-2 with TRBJ1-2, with unresolved D. CDR1 and CDR2 (germline): SGHTA, FQGNSA. The ends were cut back, 2 bases at V and 3 bases at J, with 16 bases in the middle. The CDR3 spans 16 residues. Here the CDR3 reads CASSLRLSGRHYGYTF. The DNA of the CDR3 is TGTGCCAGCAGCTTAAGATTATCGGGGAGACACTATGGCTACACCTTC. The whole variable domain, remainder taken from reference TRBV7-2 and TRBJ1-2, is GAGVSQSPSNKVTEKGKDVELRCDPISGHTALYWYRQSLGQGLEFLIYFQGNSAPDKSGLPSDRFSAERTGGSVSTLTIQRTQQEDSAVYLCASSLRLSGRHYGYTFGSGTRLTVV.

The chain has TRBV19 and TRBJ1-2; D not certain. Trimming cost V 5 bases and J 5 bases, with 12 bases left between them. The CDR3 loop spans 13 amino acids. CDR1 is LNHDA, CDR2 SQIVND, per germline (reference sequence). The CDR3 here is CASSPGEGYGYTF. CDR3 nucleotides: TGTGCCAGTAGTCCCGGGGAGGGATATGGCTACACCTTC.